The 14 T cell receptor beta chains in this list originate from one sample, sequenced in a study of cytomegalovirus exposure and HLA in healthy donors. The primer mix had 60 Vbeta and 13 Jbeta primers. The table came from immunoSEQ multiplex PCR; TCRdb's copy has only in-frame clones and leaves some out. The sample holds about 200,000 clones; roughly 80% are singletons and the top ten take approximately 2.8%. Sequencing was done on a sample of PBMCs. The receptor source for this set is a young man in good health and CMV-seronegative.

The chain employs TRBV5-1 and TRBJ2-5; TRBD2 agrees at 10 bases. The V gene's germline CDR1 is SGHRS and CDR2 YFSETQ. CDR3 size: 16 residues. V shed 2 bases, J shed 1 base, and the junction held 5 bases outside the gene matches. CDR3 nucleotide sequence: TGCGCCAGCAGCTTTGTAGCGGGGGGCCTCCAAGAGACCCAGTACTTC. Its protein product is CASSFVAGGLQETQYF.

This clone was recorded only once. V is TRBV14 and J is TRBJ2-7; D might be TRBD2 (5 bases). Trimming removed 5 bases at V and 2 bases at J, with 16 bases between. Germline V gene data show CDR1 as SGHDN and CDR2 as FVKESK. The CDR3 has 15 amino acids. The CDR3 nucleotides read TGTGCCAGCAGCGGCTCCGGGAACGATGCCTACGAGCAGTACTTC. It specifies CASSGSGNDAYEQYF.

The gene calls are TRBV5-1 and TRBJ2-5; the D gene is possibly TRBD2 (5 bases). V lost 0 bases and J lost 1, with 13 bases in between. The CDR3 loop spans 16 amino acids. Germline lookup yields CDR1 SGHRS and CDR2 YFSETQ. Here the CDR3 reads CASSLEAGLLQETQYF. In nucleotides, the CDR3 is TGCGCCAGCAGCTTGGAGGCTGGACTGCTCCAAGAGACCCAGTACTTC.

This clone was seen only a few times. The chain couples TRBV10-1 to TRBJ2-7, with 7 bases identical to TRBD1. From germline, CDR1 is WNHNN and CDR2 SYGVQD (reference sequence). With 7 bases clipped from V and 0 bases from J, the junction kept 9 bases outside the gene matches. CDR3 length: 15 residues. The CDR3 DNA is TGCGCCAGCAAATTACAGGGGCGCCCCTCCTACGAGCAGTACTTC. This encodes CASKLQGRPSYEQYF.

The V call is TRBV14, the J call TRBJ2-4; D is possibly TRBD2 (6 bases). The V end was cut by 7 bases, the J end by 0 bases, with 16 bases between. The CDR3 contains 16 residues. The germline gives CDR1 SGHDN, CDR2 FVKESK. DNA for the CDR3: TGTGCCAGCACCCTACTGCGGGACCCAGCCAAAAACATTCAGTACTTC. Translating it yields CASTLLRDPAKNIQYF.

This chain uses TRBV7-2 with TRBJ2-5; maybe TRBD2 (6 bases). Germline V CDR1 and CDR2: SGHTA, FQGNSA. Trimming left V 5 bases short and J 2 bases short, with 15 bases between. This CDR3 comprises 15 residues. For the CDR3, the DNA is TGTGCCAGCAGCCCGAATCGGGACTCACAAGAGACCCAGTACTTC. Its protein product is CASSPNRDSQETQYF.

The rearrangement links TRBV5-1 to TRBJ1-2, with TRBD1 matching 7 bases. V trimming: 2 bases; J trimming: 8 bases; junction bases outside the gene matches: 6. Germline V gene data show CDR1 as SGHRS and CDR2 as YFSETQ. The CDR3 extends over 13 amino acids. The CDR3 spells CASSLRPGGGYTF. In DNA, the CDR3 is TGCGCCAGCAGCTTAAGACCAGGGGGAGGCTACACCTTC.

This chain joins TRBV7-6 and TRBJ2-7; TRBD1 might be the D (5 bases). V gave up 1 base and J gave up 2 bases, with 18 bases separating them. CDR3 length: 17 amino acids. Germline lookup yields CDR1 SGHVS and CDR2 FNYEAQ. The CDR3 coding sequence is TGTGCCAGCAGCTTAGGGGCCCCTCAGGGAATACCCTACGAGCAGTACTTC. Its translation: CASSLGAPQGIPYEQYF. Looking up the rest from reference TRBV7-6 and TRBJ2-7 gives the full variable domain: GAGVSQSPRYKVTKRGQDVALRCDPISGHVSLYWYRQALGQGPEFLTYFNYEAQQDKSGLPNDRFSAERPEGSISTLTIQRTEQRDSAMYRCASSLGAPQGIPYEQYFGPGTRLTVT.

This rearrangement joins TRBV7-2 to TRBJ1-1; D not resolved. Germline V lookup: CDR1 SGHTA, CDR2 FQGNSA. This CDR3 has 13 amino acids. Deletions cut 1 base from V and 5 bases from J, with 8 bases between. CDR3 sequence: CASSLDWQTEAFF. The CDR3 DNA is TGTGCCAGCAGCTTAGATTGGCAGACTGAAGCTTTCTTT.

CDR3: CASSYGTGLYGYTF. CDR3 in DNA: TGTGCCAGCAGTTACGGCACAGGGTTGTATGGCTACACCTTC. V usage is TRBV6-5 and J usage is TRBJ1-2; D possibly corresponds to TRBD1 (6 bases). Germline V gene sequence: CDR1 MNHEY, CDR2 SVGAGI. There are 14 residues in the CDR3. Trimming took off 2 bases at V and 5 bases at J, with 12 bases between the two ends.

This chain links TRBV14 with TRBJ2-5; 8 nucleotides line up with TRBD2. Trimming removed 4 bases from V and 5 bases from J; junction bases left unmatched: 9. This CDR3 has 15 residues. The V gene's germline CDR1 is SGHDN and CDR2 FVKESK. DNA of the CDR3: TGTGCCAGCAGCCTGGGACTAGTAGGACGTGAGACCCAGTACTTC. This encodes CASSLGLVGRETQYF.

This clone was counted once. V and J are TRBV2 and TRBJ2-7, with 8 nucleotides matching TRBD1. V lost 4 bases, J lost 5 bases, and 10 bases stayed unmatched. Per germline, CDR1 SNHLY and CDR2 FYNNEI. The CDR3 has 15 residues. This CDR3 is CASSGVGTGPHEQYF. The CDR3 coding sequence is TGTGCCAGCAGTGGAGTTGGGACAGGTCCCCACGAGCAGTACTTC.

This chain uses TRBV6-5 with TRBJ2-3, with a tentative D call TRBD2 (5 bases). Trimming removed 7 bases at V and 1 base at J, with 9 bases between. The germline V gene has CDR1 MNHEY and CDR2 SVGAGI. The CDR3 extends over 13 amino acids. The CDR3 protein is CASTGSGTDTQYF. CDR3 nucleotide sequence: TGTGCCAGCACTGGTAGCGGCACAGATACGCAGTATTTT.

The genes are TRBV11-3 and TRBJ2-1; 9 bases map to TRBD2. The CDR3 has 15 residues. Germline V gene data show CDR1 as SGHNT and CDR2 as YENEEA. V shed 3 bases, J shed 7 bases, and the junction held 7 bases outside the gene matches. The CDR3 DNA is TGTGCCAGCAGCTTGACTAGCGGCGGATCAAATGAGCAGTTCTTC. Protein: CASSLTSGGSNEQFF.